This T cell receptor (beta chain) emerged from a study of CD8 T cells in ankylosing spondylitis. Whole-study results and caveats: Eight or nine highly homologous variants formed a TCR beta motif that appeared characteristic of ankylosing spondylitis blood. Matched synovial fluid from ankylosing spondylitis patients was reported to be enriched for disease-linked clones. In the blood and synovial fluid of reactive arthritis, some motif variants had been previously reported.

Researchers built TCR beta libraries using quantitative 5'-RACE with molecular barcodes. One entry per CDR3 protein results from TCRdb running MiXCR on the 5' RACE reads. Of under 300,000 distinct CDR3 sequences in the sample, about a sixth were seen once. J gave up 5 bases and V 4 bases, and 4 bases lay outside the gene matches. Per the germline V gene, CDR1 is MDHEN and CDR2 is SYDVKM. The CDR3 is 14 amino acids. This clonotype was detected a few times. Its cognate antigen is unknown. The sample consisted of blood, either unsorted or a sorted T cell fraction (not recorded which). The V and J genes are TRBV28 and TRBJ2-3, with 9 bases fitting TRBD1. The sequence came from a male donor with ankylosing spondylitis or in good health (not recorded which). The DNA for the CDR3 is TGTGCCAGCAGTTCCTTGACAGGGGGAGATACGCAGTATTTT. This encodes CASSSLTGGDTQYF. The complete variable domain, with remaining parts taken from reference TRBV28 and TRBJ2-3, reads DVKVTQSSRYLVKRTGEKVFLECVQDMDHENMFWYRQDPGLGLRLIYFSYDVKMKEKGDIPEGYSVSREKKERFSLILESASTNQTSMYLCASSSLTGGDTQYFGPGTRLTVL.